This T cell receptor (beta chain) appears in the sequencing data of a study of vaccination effects on CD4 cells after COVID-19. CDR1 and CDR2 (germline): SEHNR, FQNEAQ (reference sequence). The ends lost 6 bases at V and 0 bases at J; junction bases unmatched: 2. CDR3 length: 15 residues. Expansion with viral peptide pools was applied to antigen-specific CD4+ T cells by the ViraFEST assay prior to sequencing. Once cultured for approximately ten days, the cells underwent separation to obtain CD4+ T cells. The person had PCR-confirmed SARS-CoV-2 infection between March and December 2020. Sequencing was performed with immunoSEQ multiplex PCR; in TCRdb, only in-frame clones are kept and a portion is missing. Of under 60,000 clones listed, under 80% are singletons. As for this clone: Its antigen is not identified.

The rearrangement uses TRBV7-9 and TRBJ2-1, with TRBD2 matching over 10 bases. This receptor was obtained from a human donor who had a prior SARS-CoV-2 infection. The sequenced sample was CD4+ T cells from PBMCs cultured with HIV peptides, obtained before COVID-19 vaccination. Subset in this sample: HIV-1 Nef peptide pool negative control/reference culture. The chain's CDR3 is CASRASGSSYNEQFF. The CDR3, as DNA: TGTGCCAGCAGGGCTAGCGGGAGCTCCTACAATGAGCAGTTCTTC. Drawing the rest from reference TRBV7-9 and TRBJ2-1, the complete variable domain is DTGVSQNPRHKITKRGQNVTFRCDPISEHNRLYWYRQTLGQGPEFLTYFQNEAQLEKSRLLSDRFSAERPKGSFSTLEIQRTEQGDSAMYLCASRASGSSYNEQFFGPGTRLTVL.